This T cell receptor (beta chain) originates from a study of identical twins. Notes on the study in general: Conclusions came from cross-sectional statistical analysis, not from following the same donors.

A few counts support this clonotype. Its antigen is as yet unknown. Template switching added a universal primer site; cDNA carried unique molecular identifiers. TCRdb reprocessed the 5' RACE reads with MiXCR, giving one entry per CDR3 protein. The sample lists approximately 250,000 distinct CDR3 sequences; 5.5% to 7.5% were seen once. The CDR3 length is 14 residues. Germline CDR1 MNHEY, CDR2 SVGEGT. V lost 6 bases, J lost 3 bases, and 15 bases lay in between. The same data also went into a second study, on T cells expressing NK-cell markers. As that study records: Each TCR beta repertoire originated in sorted T cells that were CD3+CD56+NKG2C+, CD3+CD56+NKG2C- or CD3+CD56-NKG2C+.

Sequencing was performed on CD8+ T cells sorted from blood. The receptor was isolated from a woman aged 18-30 years in good health. V and J are TRBV6-2 or TRBV6-3 and TRBJ2-7; D is perhaps TRBD2 (5 bases). CDR3 DNA: TGTGCCAGCAGATACACTAGAGAGAACTACGAGCAGTACTTC. Translation: CASRYTRENYEQYF.